The next 22 T cell receptor beta chains were all read from a single sample in a study of blood T cell repertoires in COVID-19. Clones were sequenced by immunoSEQ multiplex PCR, and TCRdb holds only the in-frame ones, with some missing. The sample holds more than 200,000 clones, over 80% seen once. The sequenced sample consisted of PBMCs or T cells enriched from blood (not recorded which). All receptors derive from a woman aged 25 to 39 who had been exposed to COVID-19.

This chain uses TRBV12-3 or TRBV12-4 with TRBJ1-2; 10 bases match TRBD1. This CDR3 contains 13 residues. Trimming at V came to 4 bases and at J to 13 bases, leaving 9 bases not matched to a gene. DNA of the CDR3: TGTGCCAGCAGTTACGGGACAGGGGTGGTAGGCACCTTC. It yields the protein CASSYGTGVVGTF.

The chain recombines TRBV18 with TRBJ2-3; 12 nucleotides agree with TRBD2. J gave up 2 bases and V 2 bases, and 5 bases lay outside the gene matches. Looked up from germline, CDR1 is KGHSH and CDR2 is LQKENI. The CDR3 is 17 amino acids. The CDR3 DNA reads as TGTGCCAGCTCACCAAGGACTAGCGGGATAAACACAGATACGCAGTATTTT. It is translated as CASSPRTSGINTDTQYF.

V usage is TRBV7-2 and J usage is TRBJ2-7; unclear D gene. The CDR3 is made up of 13 amino acids. Trimming pared 2 bases from V and 2 bases from J, leaving 7 bases between. CDR1 is SGHTA, CDR2 FQGNSA, per germline. The CDR3 DNA is TGTGCCAGCAGCTTAAACAGTCCCTACGAGCAGTACTTC. Translated: CASSLNSPYEQYF.

This clone was seen just once. The rearrangement links TRBV27 to TRBJ2-3; tentative D call: TRBD1 (6 bases). Germline CDR1 and CDR2: MNHEY and SMNVEV (reference sequence). The CDR3 extends over 15 amino acids. Trimming left V 3 bases short and J 0 bases short, with 10 bases between. The CDR3 nucleotides read TGTGCCAGCAGTTTCGGGCAGGGGAGCACAGATACGCAGTATTTT. Translation: CASSFGQGSTDTQYF.

The chain links TRBV6-5 to TRBJ1-4; D is perhaps TRBD1 (5 bases). The germline V and J ends were trimmed by 2 bases and 6 bases, with 10 bases remaining between them. CDR3 length: 14 residues. Germline V lookup: CDR1 MNHEY, CDR2 SVGAGI. The CDR3 loop is CASSYGGRDEKLFF. In DNA form, the CDR3 reads TGTGCCAGCAGTTACGGGGGGAGGGATGAAAAACTGTTTTTT.

The chain combines TRBV28 with TRBJ1-1; no firm D call. The CDR3 has 12 amino acids. Per germline, CDR1 MDHEN and CDR2 SYDVKM. Trimming removed 7 bases from V and 5 bases from J, with 11 bases in between. Written as DNA, the CDR3 is TGTGCCAGCACCCCCCGAGGTACTGAAGCTTTCTTT. This translates into CASTPRGTEAFF.

The gene calls are TRBV5-1 and TRBJ2-1, with D hard to call. This CDR3 has 13 residues. The ends were cut back, 0 bases at V and 5 bases at J, with 6 bases in the middle. Germline values: CDR1 SGHRS, CDR2 YFSETQ. The CDR3 nucleotides are TGCGCCAGCAGCTTGGAGCTGAACAATGAGCAGTTCTTC. It yields the protein CASSLELNNEQFF.

The gene calls are TRBV6-5 and TRBJ2-1; 10 bases match TRBD1. The junction had 12 bases not matched to a gene; V was cut back by 4 bases and J by 9 bases. The CDR3 runs 16 residues. In germline, CDR1 is MNHEY, CDR2 SVGAGI. The CDR3 bases are TGTGCCAGCAGTTCCGCTATCGGACAGGGGGAGGGTGAGCAGTTCTTC. It translates to CASSSAIGQGEGEQFF.

The genes are TRBV5-4 and TRBJ1-2, with 10 bases lining up with TRBD1. The length of the CDR3 is 14 residues. Germline trimming cut 4 bases from V and 4 bases from J; bases unmatched to any gene: 4. From germline, CDR1 is SGHNT and CDR2 YYREEE (reference sequence). Here the CDR3 reads CASSLRDRGYGYTF. The DNA of the CDR3 is TGTGCCAGCAGCCTCCGGGACAGGGGCTATGGCTACACCTTC.

The chain is built from TRBV5-4 and TRBJ1-4; D remains ambiguous. Germline V gives CDR1 SGHNT, CDR2 YYREEE (reference sequence). V was shortened by 1 base and J by 6 bases, with 10 bases between the two germline ends. The CDR3 is 14 residues long. The DNA of the CDR3 is TGTGCCAGCAGCTTGCGGCAGGCTTATGAAAAACTGTTTTTT. The encoded protein is CASSLRQAYEKLFF.

V is TRBV6-5 and J is TRBJ2-1; the match to TRBD2 covers 10 bases. The J segment lost 6 bases and the V segment lost 2 bases, leaving 4 bases of the junction unmatched. Germline V lookup: CDR1 MNHEY, CDR2 SVGAGI. CDR3 length: 15 residues. The CDR3 nucleotides read TGTGCCAGCAGTTACGAGGCTAGCGGGAGCAATGAGCAGTTCTTC. Its translation: CASSYEASGSNEQFF.

V usage is TRBV4-2 and J usage is TRBJ2-5, with TRBD2 identical over 12 bases. Per the germline V gene, CDR1 is LGHNA and CDR2 is YNFKEQ. The V and J ends lost 4 bases and 0 bases, in that order; junction bases with no gene match: 6. The CDR3 has 17 amino acids. CDR3: CASSRLAGAPDQETQYF. The CDR3 DNA reads as TGTGCCAGCAGCCGACTAGCGGGGGCCCCTGACCAAGAGACCCAGTACTTC.

The chain links TRBV7-3 to TRBJ2-3, with a tentative D call TRBD1 (5 bases). CDR1 is SGHTA and CDR2 is FQGTGA in the germline V gene. Trimming cost V 2 bases and J 6 bases, with 15 bases left between them. The CDR3 extends over 15 amino acids. The CDR3 region is CASSLSGQDSDTQYF. The CDR3 coding sequence is TGTGCCAGCAGCTTATCCGGACAAGACTCCGATACGCAGTATTTT.

The rearrangement joins TRBV2 to TRBJ1-5; TRBD1 agrees at 10 bases. This CDR3 comprises 15 residues. J gave up 4 bases and V 6 bases, and 6 bases lay outside the gene matches. CDR1 is SNHLY, CDR2 FYNNEI, per germline. The CDR3 reads CASRDRTGGNQPQHF. CDR3 coding DNA: TGTGCCAGCAGGGATCGGACAGGGGGGAATCAGCCCCAGCATTTT.

V is TRBV11-3 and J is TRBJ1-1; no clear D. The CDR3 extends over 13 amino acids. CDR1 is SGHNT and CDR2 is YENEEA in the germline V gene. Trimming shortened V by 3 bases and J by 3 bases, and 8 bases separated the two germline ends. DNA of the CDR3: TGTGCCAGCAGCTTGGTCGGGGACACTGAAGCTTTCTTT. Amino acid sequence: CASSLVGDTEAFF.

V gene TRBV11-1 combines with J gene TRBJ1-5, with TRBD1 as a possible D gene (6 bases). Per the germline V gene, CDR1 is SGHAT and CDR2 is FQDESV (reference sequence). Trimming stripped 5 bases from V and 7 bases from J, with 18 bases between. There are 15 residues in the CDR3. This chain's CDR3 is CASSQGRGGEQPQHF. DNA of the CDR3: TGTGCCAGCAGCCAGGGGCGAGGAGGAGAACAGCCCCAGCATTTT.

CDR3 protein: CASSLTTGGNYGYTF. DNA for the CDR3: TGCGCCAGCAGCTTGACTACAGGGGGTAACTATGGCTACACCTTC. The chain couples TRBV5-1 to TRBJ1-2, with TRBD1 matching 8 bases. The CDR3 runs to 15 residues. CDR1 is SGHRS and CDR2 is YFSETQ in the germline V gene. V was clipped by 1 base and J by 1 base; unmatched bases: 3.

A few counts support this clone. The chain uses TRBV29-1 and TRBJ1-3; D is undetermined. Deletions cut 6 bases from V and 0 bases from J, with 18 bases between. The CDR3 loop spans 16 amino acids. Per germline, CDR1 SQVTM and CDR2 ANQGSEA. The CDR3 region is CSVSPLSDVSGNTIYF. CDR3 sequence (DNA): TGCAGCGTCTCGCCCCTCAGTGATGTCTCTGGAAACACCATATATTTT.

The chain couples TRBV7-9 to TRBJ1-6; weak D call: TRBD1 (5 bases). Germline CDR1 reads SEHNR; CDR2 reads FQNEAQ (reference sequence). Deletions cut 5 bases from V and 7 bases from J, with 9 bases between. The CDR3 consists of 13 residues. Written as DNA, the CDR3 is TGTGCCAGCAGCCCCGACAGAAATTCACCCCTCCACTTT. Translating it yields CASSPDRNSPLHF.

The V and J genes are TRBV7-9 and TRBJ1-6; D may be TRBD1 (6 bases). Germline V gene sequence: CDR1 SEHNR, CDR2 FQNEAQ (reference sequence). V gave up 7 bases and J gave up 6 bases, with 19 bases separating them. The CDR3 loop spans 16 amino acids. In nucleotides, the CDR3 is TGTGCCAGCATCCCCGGACAGCGGGAGTTTAATTCACCCCTCCACTTT. Encoded protein: CASIPGQREFNSPLHF.

This CDR3 reads CASTSPGELTGELFF. CDR3 DNA: TGTGCCAGCACCTCCCCGGGGGAGTTAACCGGGGAGCTGTTTTTT. The chain uses TRBV27 and TRBJ2-2; tentatively, D is TRBD2 (6 bases). V lost 7 bases, J lost 5 bases, and 17 bases lay in between. Germline CDR1 and CDR2: MNHEY and SMNVEV (reference sequence). The CDR3 consists of 15 residues.

The chain combines TRBV21-1 with TRBJ2-1; the table names TRBD1, a call not compared with the DNA. TRBV21-1 is listed as a pseudogene. This CDR3 is built from 15 residues. CDR3 DNA sequence: TGTGCCAGCAGCAAACAGGGGCGGGTCTACAATGAGCAGTTCTTC. Translation gives CASSKQGRVYNEQFF.